This T cell receptor (beta chain) was sequenced during a study of Graves' ophthalmopathy and Graves' hyperthyroidism. Points from the study as a whole: Its predictions of ophthalmopathy progression gave the model 65% to 71% sensitivity and 72% to 85% specificity.

People with hyperthyroidism were aged 18 to 65 and newly diagnosed, under 2 months' duration. No donor had other autoimmune disease, uncontrolled infection, pregnancy or lactation. This clonotype was observed at least ten times. Its antigen is still unknown. Trimming removed 2 bases from V and 7 bases from J, with 8 bases in between. Germline V lookup: CDR1 SGHAT, CDR2 FQNNGV. The CDR3 spans 13 residues. RNA transcripts were the template, and TCR beta CDR3 regions were amplified from them. HTBI primers were employed in first-round RT-PCR, then a second-round multiplex PCR followed. TCRdb reprocessed the multiplex PCR reads with MiXCR, giving one entry per CDR3 protein. The sample lists hundreds of thousands of distinct CDR3 sequences, around 21% occurring once.

Sequenced sample: peripheral blood. This rearrangement joins TRBV11-2 to TRBJ2-2, with D uncertain. The receptor comes from a woman aged 18-29 years with stable Graves' hyperthyroidism. Here the CDR3 reads CASSLFTDGELFF. The CDR3 bases are TGTGCCAGCAGCTTATTTACAGACGGGGAGCTGTTTTTT.